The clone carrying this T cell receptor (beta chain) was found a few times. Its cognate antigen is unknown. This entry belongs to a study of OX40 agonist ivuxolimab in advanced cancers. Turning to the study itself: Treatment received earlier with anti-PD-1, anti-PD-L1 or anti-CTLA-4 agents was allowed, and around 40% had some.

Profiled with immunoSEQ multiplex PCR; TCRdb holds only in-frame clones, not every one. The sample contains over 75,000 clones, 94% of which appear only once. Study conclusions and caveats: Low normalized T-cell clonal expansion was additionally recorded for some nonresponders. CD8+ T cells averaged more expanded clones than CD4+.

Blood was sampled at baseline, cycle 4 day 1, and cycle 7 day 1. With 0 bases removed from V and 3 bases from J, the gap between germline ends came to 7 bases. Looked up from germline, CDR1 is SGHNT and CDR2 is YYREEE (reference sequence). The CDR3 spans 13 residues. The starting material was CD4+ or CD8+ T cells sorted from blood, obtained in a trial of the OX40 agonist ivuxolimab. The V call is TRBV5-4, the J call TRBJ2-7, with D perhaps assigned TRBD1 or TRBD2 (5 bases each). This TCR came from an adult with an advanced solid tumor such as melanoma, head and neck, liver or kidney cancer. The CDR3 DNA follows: TGTGCCAGCAGCTTGGGGGACCTCTACGAGCAGTACTTC. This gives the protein CASSLGDLYEQYF.